This T cell receptor beta chain was recorded in a study of shared clonotypes between healthy human individuals (dated by TCRdb to 2018 to 2021). Regarding the study in general: Three men and a couple of women, aged 18 to 49 years, made up the cohort. Different laboratories and diverse techniques were used to prepare libraries and sequence TCR repertoires, to increase sequencing depth and limit assay-specific biases. Blood TCR repertoires of roughly five healthy adults were deeply sequenced to estimate repertoire size and the extent of clonotype sharing between individuals. Leukapheresis yielded between about 0.85 and 9 billion PBMCs per donor.

Donors were healthy HIV-negative adults with no recently reported acute infections or vaccinations. Every donor was a Caucasian adult living in Nashville, Tennessee, USA. For unsorted samples, some 90 million PBMCs were counted, and genomic DNA was extracted using the QIAamp DNA Blood Mini kit. Blood was collected by leukapheresis, and PBMCs were isolated by Ficoll-Histopaque density gradient centrifugation and then cryopreserved in liquid nitrogen vapor phase. This clone has a handful of counts. Its antigen is unknown. The record has no base qualities; no much larger clone is one base away. Overall study results and their limits: Pairwise subsampling indicated that sequencing depth was expected to affect the degree of clonotype sharing among donors. Because the study included a small number of donors, the genetic and exposure-history diversity represented was limited. Only blood was sampled, and tissue TCR repertoires likely differ from those in blood.

TCR CDR3 regions were amplified from genomic DNA by multiplex PCR using the deep immunoSEQ assay. Genomic DNA extracted from each cell subset was distributed evenly over all wells of several immunoSEQ 96-well plates, and each plate served as one replicate. For unsorted PBMC, each replicate PCR was loaded with 300 ng genomic DNA, equivalent to 30,000 or so T cell genomes. Ten immunoSEQ deep assay plates were used to sequence unsorted PBMC genomic DNA. The purified libraries were quantified using a Qubit 3.0 fluorometer, sized with a Bioanalyzer 2100, and then quantified again using the KAPA Library Quantification kit. A separate single-read 150-cycle Illumina NextSeq 550 flow cell was used to sequence each immunoSEQ 96-well plate. Under the source paper's analysis protocol: Because the immunoSEQ output included only junctional sequences and no quality scores, the filtering could not be the same as the filtering used for full-length reads. To assign V/J genes and CDR3, sequences were annotated using PyIR, a Python wrapper for IgBLAST v1.9, with IMGT germline references. Reads were filtered out if the reads had weak V/J assignments (E-value above 1e-6), no CDR3, stop codons, out-of-frame junctions, or ambiguous translated residues. V3J clonotypes were defined by identical inferred V gene, J gene, and CDR3 amino acid sequence. Percentage overlap between repertoires was computed as shared unique clonotypes divided by the size of the smaller repertoire. Richness of each repertoire was evaluated using RTK rarefaction, the Chao1 estimator, and Recon v2.1 estimates of unobserved clonotypes. TCRdb re-hosts the immuneACCESS table, in-frame sequences only. Its copies lack some clones; in the studies checked, an unresolved V gene accounts for under half of them, and the cause for the rest is not known. The DNA gave D and trimming, while V, J and clone size come from that table. The sample table holds about half a million clones, of which approximately 78% were seen once. The ten largest account for 12% of the sample.

V gives up 5 bases and J gives up 7 bases, and the segment between their germline ends measures 9 bases. The CDR3 measures 12 amino acids from cysteine to phenylalanine. Only the CDR3 DNA is retained, 36 bases long and in frame from the first base. The germline V gene (reference sequence) gives CDR1 as SSHAT and CDR2 as FNYEAQ. The chain uses TRBV7-7 and TRBJ2-1, with the D gene not confidently named. This receptor was taken from a woman aged 35 to 49 in good health. Some clones in this sample may be carry-over from other donors' samples. Input material: PBMCs. The CDR3 region: CASSPTGNEQFF. Here is the DNA: TGTGCCAGCAGCCCTACTGGTAATGAGCAGTTCTTC.